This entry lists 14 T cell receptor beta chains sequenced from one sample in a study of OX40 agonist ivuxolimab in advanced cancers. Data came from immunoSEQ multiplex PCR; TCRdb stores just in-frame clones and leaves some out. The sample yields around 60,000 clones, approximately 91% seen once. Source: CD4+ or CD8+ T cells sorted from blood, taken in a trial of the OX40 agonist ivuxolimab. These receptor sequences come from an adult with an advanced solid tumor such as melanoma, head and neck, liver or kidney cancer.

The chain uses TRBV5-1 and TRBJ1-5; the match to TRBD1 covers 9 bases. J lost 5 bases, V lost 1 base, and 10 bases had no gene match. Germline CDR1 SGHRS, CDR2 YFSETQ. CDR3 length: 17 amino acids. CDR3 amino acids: CASSLQGVDRGDQPQHF. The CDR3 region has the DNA TGCGCCAGCAGCTTGCAAGGCGTGGACAGGGGTGATCAGCCCCAGCATTTT.

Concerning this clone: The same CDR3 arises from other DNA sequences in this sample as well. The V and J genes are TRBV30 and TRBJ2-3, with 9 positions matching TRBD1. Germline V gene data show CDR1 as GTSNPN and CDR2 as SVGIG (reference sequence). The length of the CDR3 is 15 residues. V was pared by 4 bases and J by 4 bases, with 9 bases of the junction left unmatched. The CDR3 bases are TGTGCCTGGACCGATACAGGGGGCTATGCAGATACGCAGTATTTT. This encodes CAWTDTGGYADTQYF.

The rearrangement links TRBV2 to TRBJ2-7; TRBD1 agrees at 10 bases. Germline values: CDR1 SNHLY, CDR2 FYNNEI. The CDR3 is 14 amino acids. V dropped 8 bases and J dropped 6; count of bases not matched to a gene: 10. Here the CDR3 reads CASFPDRGQSEQYF. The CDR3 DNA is TGTGCCAGCTTTCCCGACAGGGGGCAAAGCGAGCAGTACTTC.

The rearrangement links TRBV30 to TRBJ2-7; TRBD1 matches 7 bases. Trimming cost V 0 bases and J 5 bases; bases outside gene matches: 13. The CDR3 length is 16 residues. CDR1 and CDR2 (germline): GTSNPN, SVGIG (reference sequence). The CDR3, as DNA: TGTGCCTGGAGTGTACTTTCCCGACAGGGCTTCCACGAGCAGTACTTC. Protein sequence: CAWSVLSRQGFHEQYF.

The CDR3 nucleotides are TGTGCCAGCAGTTTGGGGATCTTTCAGGTCTATGGCTACACCTTC. Its protein product is CASSLGIFQVYGYTF. V is TRBV28 and J is TRBJ1-2; D is ambiguous. Between the trimmed V and J ends, which lost 3 bases and 4 bases, there was a span of 15 bases. The CDR3 runs 15 residues. The V gene's germline CDR1 is MDHEN and CDR2 SYDVKM.

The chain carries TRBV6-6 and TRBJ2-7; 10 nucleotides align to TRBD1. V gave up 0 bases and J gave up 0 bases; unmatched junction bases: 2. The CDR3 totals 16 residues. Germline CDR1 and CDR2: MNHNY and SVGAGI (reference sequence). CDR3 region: CASSYSRTGGSYEQYF. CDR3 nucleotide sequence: TGTGCCAGCAGTTACTCCCGGACAGGGGGCTCCTACGAGCAGTACTTC.

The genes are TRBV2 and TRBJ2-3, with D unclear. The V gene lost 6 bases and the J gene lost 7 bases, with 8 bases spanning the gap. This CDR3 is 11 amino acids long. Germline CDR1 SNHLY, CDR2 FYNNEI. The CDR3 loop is CASRESNTQYF. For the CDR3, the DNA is TGTGCCAGCAGAGAATCTAATACGCAGTATTTT.

The CDR3 region has the DNA TGTGCCAGCAGCTTAGTAGGTAGCGGGGTGAGCGGGGAGCTGTTTTTT. Its translation: CASSLVGSGVSGELFF. V usage is TRBV7-2 and J usage is TRBJ2-2; TRBD2 matches at 8 bases. V gave up 1 base and J gave up 7 bases; unmatched junction bases: 8. Germline CDR1 reads SGHTA; CDR2 reads FQGNSA. The CDR3 is 16 amino acids.

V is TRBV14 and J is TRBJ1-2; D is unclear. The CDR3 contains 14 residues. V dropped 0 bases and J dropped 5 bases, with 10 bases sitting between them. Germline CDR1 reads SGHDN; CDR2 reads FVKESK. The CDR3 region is CASSQEERIYGYTF. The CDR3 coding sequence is TGTGCCAGCAGCCAAGAGGAGCGGATTTATGGCTACACCTTC.

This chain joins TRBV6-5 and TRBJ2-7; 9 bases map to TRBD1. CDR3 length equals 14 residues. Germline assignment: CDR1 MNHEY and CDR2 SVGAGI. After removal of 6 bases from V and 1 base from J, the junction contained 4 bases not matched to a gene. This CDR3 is CASRMDRGSYEQYF. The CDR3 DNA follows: TGTGCCAGCAGGATGGACAGGGGTTCCTACGAGCAGTACTTC.

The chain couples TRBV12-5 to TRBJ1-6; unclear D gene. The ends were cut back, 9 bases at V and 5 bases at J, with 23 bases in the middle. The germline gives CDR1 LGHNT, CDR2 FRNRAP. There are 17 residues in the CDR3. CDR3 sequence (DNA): TGTGCTAGCCTGTTCTCGAGACGGCGGAGGGATAATTCACCCCTCCACTTT. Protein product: CASLFSRRRRDNSPLHF.

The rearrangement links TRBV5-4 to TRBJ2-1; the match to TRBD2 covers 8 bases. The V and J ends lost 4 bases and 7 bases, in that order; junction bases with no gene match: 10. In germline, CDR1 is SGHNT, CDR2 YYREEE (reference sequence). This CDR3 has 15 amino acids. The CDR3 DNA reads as TGTGCCAGCAGCCCGGCTTTCGGGGGGGGAAATGAGCAGTTCTTC. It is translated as CASSPAFGGGNEQFF. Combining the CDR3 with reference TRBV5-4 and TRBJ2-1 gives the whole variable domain ETGVTQSPTHLIKTRGQQVTLRCSSQSGHNTVSWYQQALGQGPQFIFQYYREEENGRGNFPPRFSGLQFPNYSSELNVNALELDDSALYLCASSPAFGGGNEQFFGPGTRLTVL.

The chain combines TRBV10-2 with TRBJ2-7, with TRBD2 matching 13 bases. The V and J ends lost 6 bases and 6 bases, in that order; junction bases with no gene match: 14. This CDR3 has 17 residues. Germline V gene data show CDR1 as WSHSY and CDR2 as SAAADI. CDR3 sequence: CASRSQGLAGTRGEQYF. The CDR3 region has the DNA TGCGCCAGCAGGTCGCAGGGACTAGCGGGGACACGGGGCGAGCAGTACTTC.

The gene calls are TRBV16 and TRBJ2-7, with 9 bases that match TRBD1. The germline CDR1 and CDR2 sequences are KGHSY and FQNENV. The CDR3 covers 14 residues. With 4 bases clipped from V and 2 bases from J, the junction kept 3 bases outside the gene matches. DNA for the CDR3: TGTGCCAGCAGCCTCCGACAGGGGGCCTACGAGCAGTACTTC. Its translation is CASSLRQGAYEQYF.